What follows is one TCR beta chain and its context. Its recognized antigen is unknown. It has no much larger one-base neighbor in the sample; base qualities were not kept. Library creation used the immunoSEQ multiplex PCR assay. The multiplex PCR relied on a mix of 60 forward primers for TCR Vbeta segments and 13 reverse primers for TCR Jbeta segments. The CDR3 region of rearranged TCR beta genes was amplified from genomic DNA by a multiplex PCR assay. The Illumina HiSeq System was used to sequence the amplified TCR beta libraries as 87-base-pair reads. The original methods were these. A later analysis counted some 74 million unique TCR beta chains across the 666 repertoires, and 10 million to 11 million of these chains were shared by at least two donors. Raw reads were error-corrected and collapsed into unique sequences with a nearest-neighbor algorithm that merged closely related sequences to remove PCR and sequencing errors. Alignment of CDR3 sequences to IMGT reference sequences was used to assign V, D and J gene segments. For a sequence to be retained, a match of at least six nucleotides to both a V gene segment and a J gene segment was required. Rearrangements were called productive when the CDR3 lacked stop codons and stayed in frame with V and J; all others were non-productive. CDR3 was defined according to IMGT convention as the region running from the second conserved V-encoded cysteine to the conserved J-encoded phenylalanine. In an earlier analysis of just under 600 of the donors, sequences lacking an unambiguous match to a single V gene segment were excluded. In an earlier analysis of some 590 of the donors, V segments were called functional above 56.7% productive rearrangements and were called segregating when the between-donor standard deviation exceeded 5%. A statistical classification framework was built to diagnose cytomegalovirus status from the catalog of TCR beta chain sequences. In a later analysis, V and J genes were assigned by comparing TCR nucleotide sequences against IMGT/GENE-DB human TR gene sequences. A later analysis assigned CDR3 sequences and most-parsimonious VDJ recombination scenarios with the TCRdist pipeline. In a later analysis, every TCR beta chain was defined by the combination of its CDR3 amino acid sequence and its V-gene family, and reads without a unique V-gene family were dropped. As a way to deal with suspected cross-contamination and a sequencing artifact, a later analysis dropped 450 to 600 nucleotide sequences that were highly shared and had low generation probability. A later analysis calculated a clonal expansion index for each public chain from normalized within-repertoire ranks of inferred template counts. A later analysis computed generation probabilities with a VDJ recombination model fitted to out-of-frame rearrangements, and checked the results against IGoR. Hypergeometric tests were used in a later analysis to score TCR-TCR, TCR-HLA and TCR-CMV co-occurrence, with a repertoire-size bias correction applied to the TCR pairs. In a later analysis, false discovery rates were estimated by permuting HLA or CMV assignments 20 times. In a later analysis, co-occurring TCRs were grouped using DBSCAN, and TCRdist sequence similarity was added for clustering within HLA-allele-positive subsets. Repertoires with fewer than 30,000 or more than 120,000 public chains were left out of co-occurrence clustering, as were a handful of repertoires with anomalous nucleotide sharing. TCRdb took this table from immuneACCESS and kept in-frame rearrangements with V and J called. Such tables lack part of the clones; where checked against another copy, unresolved V genes explain under half of the gap, and the rest is unexplained. The V and J calls and the clone size are those of that table, but D and trimming were determined from the DNA. For this sample there are roughly 110,000 clones; approximately 74% appear just once. 14% of the sample is held by the ten biggest clonotypes.

This sample is part of a study of cytomegalovirus exposure and HLA in healthy donors (dated by TCRdb to 2015 to 2018). In terms of the full investigation: An earlier analysis of roughly 630 of the donors reported 250 to 300 Gb of sequence data and 120 million or so unique TCR beta sequences from 150 million to 200 million T cells. Of the roughly 400 genotyped donors, approximately 83% fell in the genetic ancestry cluster associated with self-reported Caucasian donors. Both class I and class II loci were covered by HLA typing, at four-digit resolution. The study aimed to test whether signatures of past pathogen exposure could be identified by cataloging public T cell receptors. Every repertoire in the discovery cohort had been generated on one and the same sequencing platform. In a later genetic analysis, genome-wide SNP genotypes for about 65% of the roughly 700 donors were used, and that subset was treated as a discovery cohort. About 5 DR-DQ haplotypes were handled as single units for association and clustering, since linkage in the cohort was strong. On average, around 200,000 unique TCR beta nucleotide sequences were sequenced per donor among more than 350 genotyped donors of the cohort, with around 19% of those sequences being non-productive. An early release covering around 630 HLA-typed donors comprised approximately 300 gigabases of sequencing data and 85 million or so unique TCR sequences. A separate validation cohort of 100 to 150 different subjects was used in addition to the 666-subject first cohort. A later analysis re-analyzed previously published TCR beta repertoires from roughly 690 donors and added high-resolution HLA genotyping to study TCR occurrence patterns. In the later analysis, no new phenotypic data were used to find candidate immune exposures; instead, reliance was placed on TCR beta sequences and their occurrence across donors. To decide whether each TCR beta V gene segment behaved as functional or pseudogenic, an earlier analysis of some 600 of the donors relied on high-throughput TCR beta sequencing. The study used immunosequencing to profile the T cell repertoires of approximately 650 subjects and linked those repertoires to cytomegalovirus serostatus. The number of typed donors differed by locus: 629-630 for A, B, C, DRB1 and DQB1; approximately 520 for DQA1; some 610 for DPA1; and about 450 for DPB1. The study combined high-throughput TCR immunosequencing, statistical association of individual TCRs with disease status, and machine learning to predict cytomegalovirus infection status. Alongside the repertoire data, information on donor age, sex, ethnicity and CMV serostatus was compiled.

The cohort was made up of roughly 670 healthy bone marrow donors. At the time of sampling, every cohort member was nominally healthy, though immune exposures that went unrecorded were likely present. The donor tested CMV seropositive, placing the donor among the 289 seropositive members of the cohort. Every donor gave a peripheral blood sample, and the peripheral blood mononuclear cells from that sample were used for TCR beta sequencing. Genomic DNA was extracted from the blood cell samples with the Qiagen DNeasy Blood Extraction Kit. Findings and caveats that apply to the study as a whole: In a later analysis, most CMV-associated TCR beta chains were found to appear HLA-restricted, with HLA associations seemingly driven largely by CMV exposure. Presence/absence analyses assumed roughly uniform sequencing depth across donors, an assumption that may not hold. A cluster of highly shared sequence variants was judged likely to be a technical artifact of the sequencing pipeline. In a later analysis, HLA-associated TCR beta chains were found to be more clonally expanded and to have lower generation probabilities than equally common non-associated chains. Only TCR beta chains were sequenced in this cohort, and the absence of alpha or paired-chain data limited detectable features. Most TCR sequences were seen in very few donors, while some public TCRs were found in many individuals. Because counts were too low, about 15 rarely observed V segments, including chromosome 9 orphons, were left out of the earlier analysis of 587 of the donors. In a later analysis, TCR association rates were found to vary across HLA loci, with the most associated TCRs seen for DRB1 alleles and the fewest for HLA-C alleles. When HLA alleles, especially DR and DQ, strongly co-occurred, attributing TCR associations to individual alleles was difficult. Because HLA typing was unavailable for some donors at each locus, only the typed subset was used in association tests. CMV serostatus was the only immune exposure information available for the cohort. In vitro tests confirmed that three of the cytomegalovirus-associated TCR beta chains recognize cytomegalovirus antigens. According to the authors, the approach could potentially be generalized to other disease states and immunological phenotypes. Some IMGT-functional V segments, including TRBV6-2 and TRBV6-3, could not be told apart with the 87-base-pair reads, so those segments were excluded. V-gene and J-gene trimming of TCR beta chains was associated with a missense DCLRE1C variant in a later genetic analysis, and the association was replicated in an independent cohort. The study gave a list of under 200 TCR beta chains associated with cytomegalovirus. In an earlier analysis of 500 to 650 of the donors, most TCR beta V segments appeared in productive rearrangements about 87% or about 30% of the time, broadly matching IMGT annotations. In both the original and validation cohorts, the classifier was reported to diagnose cytomegalovirus status with high specificity and sensitivity. In a later analysis, several top co-occurrence clusters were reported to appear linked to parvovirus B19, influenza, CMV and Epstein-Barr virus. According to a later genetic analysis, donors in an Asian-associated ancestry cluster had fewer N-insertions in productive TCRs than the approximately 630-donor mean. A further reported finding was that TCR beta sequences accurately predicted the HLA-A and HLA-B alleles for most subjects in the first cohort. Linkage disequilibrium might explain the correlated functional status among segregating V segments, but an unknown experimental factor could not be ruled out. A later analysis associated 17,000 or so TCR beta sequences with specific HLA alleles at a false discovery rate of 0.05.

CDR1 and CDR2, looked up from the germline V gene, are SNHLY and FYNNEI. From the cysteine up to the phenylalanine, the CDR3 has a length of 13 residues. The CDR3 DNA has 39 bases and is translated from base 1. Germline trimming: 8 bases from V, 4 bases from J; junction bases outside gene matches: 7. The TCR comes from a woman aged 40-49 years in good health and CMV-seropositive. Here the chain combines TRBV2 and TRBJ2-7, with 8 bases in between that match TRBD1. The sequenced sample consisted of PBMCs. Read as DNA, the sequence is TGTGCCAGCGGGTCGACAGGGGTATACGAGCAGTACTTC. Its protein is CASGSTGVYEQYF.